This T cell receptor beta chain was found in a study of blood T cell repertoires in COVID-19. Overall study context: PBMCs, B-cell-depleted T cells, or T cells were the source of the cDNA or gDNA that made up the material.

V was cut by 6 bases and J by 0 bases, with 12 bases left in between. CDR1 and CDR2 from the germline V gene are MNHEY and SMNVEV (reference sequence). The CDR3 is 14 amino acids. The repertoire was sequenced with immunoSEQ multiplex PCR; TCRdb's copy has only in-frame clones and lacks some. The sample has some 200,000 clones; 70% to 90% are singletons. The clonotype comes from a man aged 40-50 years with active or convalescent COVID-19. V usage is TRBV27 and J usage is TRBJ2-7, with D perhaps TRBD2 (5 bases). Sample: peripheral blood. This CDR3 reads CASRTTSDSYEQYF. The CDR3 bases are TGTGCCAGCAGAACTACTAGTGACTCCTACGAGCAGTACTTC.